These 11 T cell receptor beta chains share one sample of origin, sequenced in a study of beta chain features in type 1 diabetes. cDNA synthesis used the whole RNA isolate, giving expressed TCRB sequences. Generated by immunoSEQ multiplex PCR, the TCRdb table keeps only in-frame clones and is missing some. The table lists some 300,000 clones, 8% of them singletons. The sample was central memory CD4+ T cells from blood. These receptors all come from a woman aged 18 to 35 in good health.

This clone was detected only a few times. The CDR3 DNA follows: TGTGCCAGCAGTGAATCGGGTGTAGGGCGAGCTAACTATGGCTACACCTTC. The encoded protein is CASSESGVGRANYGYTF. The chain is built from TRBV25-1 and TRBJ1-2; D is unresolved. With 1 base removed from V and 0 bases from J, the gap between germline ends came to 15 bases. The CDR3 has 17 amino acids. The germline V gene encodes CDR1 MGHDK and CDR2 SYGVNS.

This clone was recorded at least ten times. The CDR3 DNA follows: TGTGCCAGCAGCCAAGTGGGGCCCTCCGAGCAGTACTTC. Protein: CASSQVGPSEQYF. J is TRBJ2-7 and V is TRBV14; weak D call: TRBD1 (5 bases). Germline V gene sequence: CDR1 SGHDN, CDR2 FVKESK. The ends were cut back, 1 base at V and 6 bases at J, with 10 bases in the middle. There are 13 residues in the CDR3. The full variable domain, its missing parts supplied by reference TRBV14 and TRBJ2-7, is EAGVTQFPSHSVIEKGQTVTLRCDPISGHDNLYWYRRVMGKEIKFLLHFVKESKQDESGMPNNRFLAERTGGTYSTLKVQPAELEDSGVYFCASSQVGPSEQYFGPGTRLTVT.

This clone has a handful of counts. The genes are TRBV5-1 and TRBJ1-4; D gene uncertain. The CDR3 sequence is 13 residues long. Trimming took off 1 base at V and 3 bases at J, with 4 bases between the two ends. The germline gives CDR1 SGHRS, CDR2 YFSETQ. CDR3 region: CASSLSANEKLFF. The CDR3 bases are TGCGCCAGCAGCTTGTCAGCTAATGAAAAACTGTTTTTT.

This chain connects TRBV28 to TRBJ1-5, with 12 bases that match TRBD1. The CDR3 has 15 residues. CDR1 and CDR2 from the germline V gene are MDHEN and SYDVKM. Losses at the gene ends were 4 bases for V and 3 bases for J; bases not matched to a gene: 1. The CDR3 DNA follows: TGTGCCAGCAGTTGGGACAGGGGGCCCAATCAGCCCCAGCATTTT. It yields the protein CASSWDRGPNQPQHF. Looking up the rest from reference TRBV28 and TRBJ1-5 gives the full variable domain: DVKVTQSSRYLVKRTGEKVFLECVQDMDHENMFWYRQDPGLGLRLIYFSYDVKMKEKGDIPEGYSVSREKKERFSLILESASTNQTSMYLCASSWDRGPNQPQHFGDGTRLSIL.

This clone came up a few times. The chain joins TRBV7-9 to TRBJ2-3, with TRBD1 as a possible D gene (5 bases). The CDR3 has 15 amino acids. Trimming stripped 6 bases from V and 1 base from J, with 14 bases between. Germline V gene lookup returns CDR1 SEHNR and CDR2 FQNEAQ (reference sequence). The CDR3 spells CASRGVTLRTDTQYF. Here the CDR3 DNA reads TGTGCCAGCAGAGGGGTCACCCTGCGCACAGATACGCAGTATTTT. The complete variable domain, with remaining parts taken from reference TRBV7-9 and TRBJ2-3, reads DTGVSQNPRHKITKRGQNVTFRCDPISEHNRLYWYRQTLGQGPEFLTYFQNEAQLEKSRLLSDRFSAERPKGSFSTLEIQRTEQGDSAMYLCASRGVTLRTDTQYFGPGTRLTVL.

The chain joins TRBV5-1 to TRBJ2-5, with 7 bases identical to TRBD1. V was clipped by 4 bases and J by 1 base; unmatched bases: 7. Germline V gene sequence: CDR1 SGHRS, CDR2 YFSETQ. The CDR3 totals 15 residues. The CDR3 nucleotides are TGCGCCAGCAGCCAACTTCGGACAGGCCAAGAGACCCAGTACTTC. Translating it yields CASSQLRTGQETQYF.

The chain is built from TRBV9 and TRBJ1-2, with unresolved D. This CDR3 has 13 amino acids. The V and J ends lost 0 bases and 1 base respectively, with 4 bases between them. Germline assignment: CDR1 SGDLS and CDR2 YYNGEE. This CDR3 is CASSVVSNYGYTF. The CDR3, as DNA: TGTGCCAGCAGCGTAGTCAGTAACTATGGCTACACCTTC.

This clone occurred a few times. V gene TRBV6-4 combines with J gene TRBJ2-1; D could derive from TRBD1 or TRBD2 (6 bases each). The V and J ends lost 5 bases and 0 bases respectively, with 11 bases between them. In germline, CDR1 is MRHNA, CDR2 SNTAGT. The CDR3 runs to 15 residues. This chain's CDR3 is CASSRGGSSYNEQFF. CDR3 nucleotides: TGTGCCAGCAGTCGAGGGGGGAGCTCCTACAATGAGCAGTTCTTC.

This clone was counted many times. The rearrangement uses TRBV11-1 and TRBJ2-3; the D call may be TRBD1 or TRBD2 (5 bases each). Germline V gene data show CDR1 as SGHAT and CDR2 as FQDESV (reference sequence). The CDR3 totals 15 residues. Deletions cut 5 bases from V and 4 bases from J, with 16 bases between. As DNA, the CDR3 is TGTGCCAGCAGCCGCCATGGGGGTAGCGCAGATACGCAGTATTTT. This gives the protein CASSRHGGSADTQYF.

This clone has at least ten counts. The V call is TRBV28, the J call TRBJ1-2; D unresolved. The ends were cut back, 5 bases at V and 5 bases at J, with 9 bases in the middle. The germline gives CDR1 MDHEN, CDR2 SYDVKM. CDR3 size: 12 residues. The CDR3 DNA sequence: TGTGCCAGCAGTCCTTTACGGTATGGCTACACCTTC. Protein: CASSPLRYGYTF.

In this sample, this clone turned up a few times. The rearrangement joins TRBV19 to TRBJ1-5; 7 nucleotides line up with TRBD1. This CDR3 has 15 residues. Trimming took 6 bases from V and 11 from J; bases not matched to a gene: 16. In germline, CDR1 is LNHDA, CDR2 SQIVND (reference sequence). CDR3 sequence (DNA): TGTGCCAGTAGCGCTATTCGAGGGACAGCCCGCACCCAGCATTTT. Its translation is CASSAIRGTARTQHF.